What follows is one T cell receptor (beta chain) and its context. Antigen specificity is unknown. These data originate in a study of OX40 agonist ivuxolimab in advanced cancers. Study findings and constraints: Antigen specificity remained undetermined for the expanded peripheral T cells. Relative to CD4+ cells, CD8+ T cells on average had more expanded clones.

Sequenced by immunoSEQ multiplex PCR; TCRdb stores in-frame clones only, minus some. The repertoire holds 100,000 to 110,000 clones, with 89% as singletons. Per the germline V gene, CDR1 is SGHTS and CDR2 is YDEGEE. V lost 2 bases and J lost 16, with 6 bases in between. The CDR3 extends over 9 amino acids. V is TRBV5-8 and J is TRBJ2-2; D gene uncertain. This clonotype originated in an adult with an advanced solid tumor such as melanoma, head and neck, liver or kidney cancer. Specimen: CD4+ or CD8+ T cells sorted from blood, collected in a trial of the OX40 agonist ivuxolimab. The CDR3 nucleotides read TGTGCCAGCAGCTTAAGGCGGTTTTTT. The encoded protein is CASSLRRFF.